These 28 T cell receptor beta chains were sequenced from one sample in a study of control samples from healthy donors and cancer patients. Clones were read by immunoSEQ multiplex PCR, and TCRdb kept only the in-frame ones, dropping some. The sample has 160,000 or so clones, 92% seen once. Sequenced: blood. All receptors come from a woman younger than 45 in good health.

This sequence joins TRBV19 and TRBJ1-1, with D tentatively TRBD1 (5 bases). Germline loops: CDR1 LNHDA, CDR2 SQIVND (reference sequence). The CDR3 loop spans 15 amino acids. Trimming removed 3 bases from V and 4 bases from J, with 15 bases in between. The CDR3 sequence is CASSMGPGGTTEAFF. For the CDR3, the DNA is TGTGCCAGTAGTATGGGCCCCGGCGGGACCACTGAAGCTTTCTTT.

V usage is TRBV7-6 and J usage is TRBJ2-3; 10 nucleotides align to TRBD2. The junction had 7 bases not matched to a gene; V was cut back by 2 bases and J by 5 bases. CDR1 and CDR2 (germline): SGHVS, FNYEAQ. The CDR3 length is 16 residues. CDR3 nucleotides: TGTGCCAGCAGCTTATTCTCTAGCGGGAGTAAAGATACGCAGTATTTT. Its protein product is CASSLFSSGSKDTQYF. Using reference TRBV7-6 and TRBJ2-3 for the parts outside the CDR3, the full variable domain is GAGVSQSPRYKVTKRGQDVALRCDPISGHVSLYWYRQALGQGPEFLTYFNYEAQQDKSGLPNDRFSAERPEGSISTLTIQRTEQRDSAMYRCASSLFSSGSKDTQYFGPGTRLTVL.

The chain couples TRBV28 to TRBJ2-1; TRBD2 matches 8 bases. Losses at the gene ends were 1 base for V and 2 bases for J; bases not matched to a gene: 4. This CDR3 is 16 amino acids long. The germline CDR1 and CDR2 sequences are MDHEN and SYDVKM. The CDR3 sequence: CASSLYPAGAYNEQFF. The CDR3 DNA sequence: TGTGCCAGCAGTTTATATCCAGCGGGGGCCTACAATGAGCAGTTCTTC.

This clone has more than one count but fewer than ten. The chain carries TRBV11-2 and TRBJ2-5; possibly TRBD2 for D (5 bases). CDR1 SGHAT and CDR2 FQNNGV come from the germline V gene. The CDR3 consists of 13 residues. V was clipped by 4 bases and J by 4 bases, with 10 bases between them. This CDR3 is CASSSGLGETQYF. Here the CDR3 DNA reads TGTGCCAGCAGCTCTGGACTGGGAGAGACCCAGTACTTC.

This chain joins TRBV10-3 and TRBJ1-1; the D is unclear. There are 15 residues in the CDR3. Germline-derived CDR1 and CDR2 are ENHRY and SYGVKD. Trimming shortened V by 0 bases and J by 5 bases, and 13 bases separated the two germline ends. The CDR3 nucleotides read TGTGCCATCAGTGAGTCGGTAGGGATGTCAACTGAAGCTTTCTTT. It encodes CAISESVGMSTEAFF.

The genes are TRBV5-1 and TRBJ2-7; D is undetermined. Trimming removed 4 bases at V and 6 bases at J, with 14 bases between. The CDR3 length is 13 residues. CDR1 is SGHRS and CDR2 is YFSETQ in the germline V gene. CDR3 loop: CASSPGLVFEQYF. The CDR3 region has the DNA TGCGCCAGCAGCCCCGGTCTGGTGTTCGAGCAGTACTTC.

The chain recombines TRBV27 with TRBJ2-4; 9 bases are a match to TRBD1. Germline CDR1 MNHEY, CDR2 SMNVEV (reference sequence). The CDR3 loop spans 14 amino acids. V lost 6 bases to trimming and J lost 7 bases; unmatched junction nucleotides: 7. DNA of the CDR3: TGTGCCAGCAGAAACACAGGGGGCTGGAACATTCAGTACTTC. As protein: CASRNTGGWNIQYF.

V and J are TRBV2 and TRBJ2-7; maybe TRBD1 (5 bases). The ends were cut back, 10 bases at V and 2 bases at J, with 15 bases in the middle. The CDR3 totals 13 residues. The germline CDR1 and CDR2 sequences are SNHLY and FYNNEI. The CDR3 spells CAIAPGNPYEQYF. Written as DNA, the CDR3 is TGTGCCATCGCACCAGGGAATCCCTACGAGCAGTACTTC.

V usage is TRBV5-1 and J usage is TRBJ2-1; 7 positions match TRBD2. In germline, CDR1 is SGHRS, CDR2 YFSETQ. CDR3 length equals 13 residues. V lost 4 bases and J lost 13; bases outside the gene matches: 11. CDR3 loop: CASSPHLADHQFF. CDR3 nucleotides: TGCGCCAGCAGCCCCCACCTAGCGGATCACCAGTTCTTC.

CDR3 DNA sequence: TGTGCCAGCAGCGTATATGGACTAGCGGGCTTTACTAGCACAGATACGCAGTATTTT. It yields the protein CASSVYGLAGFTSTDTQYF. This chain uses TRBV9 with TRBJ2-3; TRBD2 agrees at 11 bases. Per the germline V gene, CDR1 is SGDLS and CDR2 is YYNGEE. The CDR3 loop spans 19 amino acids. V shed 1 base, J shed 0 bases, and the junction held 10 bases outside the gene matches.

J is TRBJ1-1 and V is TRBV7-2; a weak D match, TRBD1 (5 bases). This CDR3 contains 14 residues. Germline values: CDR1 SGHTA, CDR2 FQGNSA. Deletions cut 1 base from V and 4 bases from J, with 10 bases between. The CDR3 region has the DNA TGTGCCAGCAGCTTAGGAGTGGGGGGCACTGAAGCTTTCTTT. It translates to CASSLGVGGTEAFF.

The V and J genes are TRBV5-1 and TRBJ2-3; TRBD2 matches 8 bases. This CDR3 has 13 residues. Germline CDR1 and CDR2: SGHRS and YFSETQ. With V trimmed by 10 bases and J by 6 bases, 10 bases remained unmatched. CDR3 in amino acids: CASSGSVADTQYF. The CDR3 DNA follows: TGCGCCTCGAGCGGGAGTGTCGCGGATACGCAGTATTTT.

This chain connects TRBV6-5 to TRBJ1-2; 9 bases line up with TRBD1. After removal of 6 bases from V and 8 bases from J, the junction contained 13 bases not matched to a gene. The CDR3 consists of 15 residues. Germline V gene lookup returns CDR1 MNHEY and CDR2 SVGAGI. CDR3 nucleotides: TGTGCCAGCAGCCACCAAAAAGGACAGGGGACCGGCTACACCTTC. This codes for CASSHQKGQGTGYTF.

J is TRBJ2-7 and V is TRBV5-6; D unresolved. Trimming pared 2 bases from V and 1 base from J, leaving 7 bases between. The CDR3 totals 13 residues. Germline V lookup: CDR1 SGHDT, CDR2 YYEEEE. CDR3 sequence (DNA): TGTGCCAGCAGCTTATCGGTATCCTACGAGCAGTACTTC. It translates to CASSLSVSYEQYF. The variable domain in full, completed from reference TRBV5-6 and TRBJ2-7, reads DAGVTQSPTHLIKTRGQQVTLRCSPKSGHDTVSWYQQALGQGPQFIFQYYEEEERQRGNFPDRFSGHQFPNYSSELNVNALLLGDSALYLCASSLSVSYEQYFGPGTRLTVT.

CDR3 sequence: CSVPEAFF. CDR3 sequence (DNA): TGCAGCGTTCCTGAAGCTTTCTTT. The rearrangement links TRBV29-1 to TRBJ1-1; D not certain. The CDR3 totals 8 residues. Trimming pared 5 bases from V and 6 bases from J, leaving 1 base between. Germline-derived CDR1 and CDR2 are SQVTM and ANQGSEA.

V and J are TRBV3-1 (or the pseudogene TRBV3-2) and TRBJ1-5; no firm D call. Looked up from germline, CDR1 is LGHDT and CDR2 is YNNKEL (reference sequence). Trimming took off 4 bases at V and 3 bases at J, with 13 bases between the two ends. The CDR3 is 15 residues long. In DNA, the CDR3 is TGTGCCAGCAGCCCGGACCCGCCGCCCAATCAGCCCCAGCATTTT. Translating it yields CASSPDPPPNQPQHF.

This chain joins TRBV27 and TRBJ2-3; tentative D call: TRBD2 (6 bases). Germline-derived CDR1 and CDR2 are MNHEY and SMNVEV (reference sequence). Trimming stripped 5 bases from V and 7 bases from J, with 16 bases between. The CDR3 has 14 residues. Here the CDR3 DNA reads TGTGCCAGCAGTCCGCGGGACCCCCTCTATACGCAGTATTTT. Residues: CASSPRDPLYTQYF.

The rearrangement links TRBV7-9 to TRBJ2-5; 7 nucleotides align to TRBD1. Germline V gives CDR1 SEHNR, CDR2 FQNEAQ (reference sequence). Unmatched junction bases numbered 9, after V lost 5 bases and J lost 0 bases. The CDR3 totals 16 residues. CDR3 DNA: TGTGCCAGCAGCACAGGGGCGATAACGTACCAAGAGACCCAGTACTTC. This sequence encodes CASSTGAITYQETQYF.

The V call is TRBV5-1, the J call TRBJ2-3, with 10 bases identical to TRBD2. Germline CDR1 is SGHRS and CDR2 is YFSETQ. The junction had 13 bases not matched to a gene; V was cut back by 6 bases and J by 9 bases. This CDR3 has 15 residues. In DNA form, the CDR3 reads TGCGCCAGCACCCCATCGGCTAGCGGGAGTCCAACGCAGTATTTT. Protein sequence: CASTPSASGSPTQYF.

V gene TRBV3-1 (or the pseudogene TRBV3-2) combines with J gene TRBJ1-3; D is ambiguous. The germline V and J ends were trimmed by 5 bases and 0 bases, with 8 bases remaining between them. CDR3 size: 14 residues. The germline V gene has CDR1 LGHDT and CDR2 YNNKEL (reference sequence). The CDR3 nucleotides are TGTGCCAGCAGCTCCCCTGGCTCTGGAAACACCATATATTTT. Residues: CASSSPGSGNTIYF.

CDR3 amino acids: CASREGGYTGELFF. In nucleotides, the CDR3 is TGCGCCAGCAGGGAGGGCGGGTACACCGGGGAGCTGTTTTTT. V and J are TRBV5-1 and TRBJ2-2, with a weak D call TRBD2 (6 bases). This CDR3 has 14 residues. Looked up from germline, CDR1 is SGHRS and CDR2 is YFSETQ. V lost 5 bases, J lost 3 bases, and 11 bases lay in between. The whole variable domain, remainder taken from reference TRBV5-1 and TRBJ2-2, is KAGVTQTPRYLIKTRGQQVTLSCSPISGHRSVSWYQQTPGQGLQFLFEYFSETQRNKGNFPGRFSGRQFSNSRSEMNVSTLELGDSALYLCASREGGYTGELFFGEGSRLTVL.

The rearrangement links TRBV24-1 to TRBJ1-2; perhaps TRBD1 as D (5 bases). Trimming stripped 3 bases from V and 5 bases from J, with 12 bases between. In germline, CDR1 is KGHDR, CDR2 SFDVKD. This CDR3 has 14 amino acids. The CDR3 DNA is TGTGCCACCAGTGATAGGGGCCGGGGATATGGCTACACCTTC. It is translated as CATSDRGRGYGYTF.

The V gene is TRBV28, the J gene TRBJ2-3; D tentatively reads TRBD1 or TRBD2 (5 bases each). Germline-derived CDR1 and CDR2 are MDHEN and SYDVKM. This CDR3 region has 13 residues. V was shortened by 5 bases and J by 4 bases, with 10 bases between the two germline ends. CDR3 protein: CASSIRDPDTQYF. CDR3 sequence (DNA): TGTGCCAGCAGTATCCGGGACCCAGATACGCAGTATTTT. Looking up the rest from reference TRBV28 and TRBJ2-3 gives the full variable domain: DVKVTQSSRYLVKRTGEKVFLECVQDMDHENMFWYRQDPGLGLRLIYFSYDVKMKEKGDIPEGYSVSREKKERFSLILESASTNQTSMYLCASSIRDPDTQYFGPGTRLTVL.

This chain uses TRBV9 with TRBJ2-2; D remains ambiguous. This CDR3 comprises 13 residues. The germline V gene has CDR1 SGDLS and CDR2 YYNGEE. Trimming took 7 bases from V and 0 from J, leaving 7 bases between them. The DNA for the CDR3 is TGTGCCAGCGGGTTTACGAACACCGGGGAGCTGTTTTTT. Protein sequence: CASGFTNTGELFF. Full variable domain (outside the CDR3, taken from reference TRBV9 and TRBJ2-2): DSGVTQTPKHLITATGQRVTLRCSPRSGDLSVYWYQQSLDQGLQFLIQYYNGEERAKGNILERFSAQQFPDLHSELNLSSLELGDSALYFCASGFTNTGELFFGEGSRLTVL.

This sequence joins TRBV3-1 (or the pseudogene TRBV3-2) and TRBJ2-7; D remains unclear. The CDR3 contains 12 residues. V was trimmed by 2 bases and J by 3 bases, leaving 5 bases between them. The germline CDR1 and CDR2 sequences are LGHDT and YNNKEL (reference sequence). CDR3 DNA sequence: TGTGCCAGCAGCCAAAAGGGCTACGAGCAGTACTTC. This translates into CASSQKGYEQYF.

CDR3 DNA: TGTGCCAGCTCACTCGGGGATACGCAGTATTTT. Amino acids: CASSLGDTQYF. The V call is TRBV18, the J call TRBJ2-3; D uncertain. The germline gives CDR1 KGHSH, CDR2 LQKENI. With 4 bases removed from V and 6 bases from J, the gap between germline ends came to 5 bases. CDR3 length equals 11 residues.

The rearrangement links TRBV25-1 to TRBJ2-3, with unresolved D. CDR3 length: 13 amino acids. V was cut by 3 bases and J by 5 bases, with 9 bases left in between. Germline V gene sequence: CDR1 MGHDK, CDR2 SYGVNS. CDR3 in amino acids: CASSEDPVDTQYF. DNA for the CDR3: TGTGCCAGCAGTGAGGACCCAGTAGATACGCAGTATTTT.

The chain links TRBV27 to TRBJ1-2, with D unclear. The germline CDR1 and CDR2 sequences are MNHEY and SMNVEV (reference sequence). Trimming pared 4 bases from V and 3 bases from J, leaving 9 bases between. The CDR3 spans 13 residues. CDR3 sequence reads: CASSSSLDYGYTF. CDR3 sequence (DNA): TGTGCCAGCAGTTCCAGTTTGGACTATGGCTACACCTTC.